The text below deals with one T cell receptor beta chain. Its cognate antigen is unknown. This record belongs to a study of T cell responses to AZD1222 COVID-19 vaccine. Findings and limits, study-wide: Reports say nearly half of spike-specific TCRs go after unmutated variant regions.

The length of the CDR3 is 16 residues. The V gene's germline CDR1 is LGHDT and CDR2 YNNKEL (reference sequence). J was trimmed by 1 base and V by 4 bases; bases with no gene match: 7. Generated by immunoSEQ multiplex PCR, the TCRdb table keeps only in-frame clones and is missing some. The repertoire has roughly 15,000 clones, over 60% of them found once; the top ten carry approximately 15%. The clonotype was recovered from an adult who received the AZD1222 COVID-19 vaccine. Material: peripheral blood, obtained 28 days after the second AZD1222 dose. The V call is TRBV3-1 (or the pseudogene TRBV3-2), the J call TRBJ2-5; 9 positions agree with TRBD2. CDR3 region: CASSRNSGGLQETQYF. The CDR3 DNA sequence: TGTGCCAGCAGCCGGAATAGCGGGGGCCTCCAAGAGACCCAGTACTTC.